The clone carrying this T cell receptor (beta chain) was seen once. What it binds is unknown. A multiplex PCR was run with 60 Vbeta primers and 13 Jbeta primers. The method was immunoSEQ multiplex PCR; TCRdb's version includes in-frame clones alone and lacks a portion of them. Counted here are about 170,000 clones, under 80% occurring once; the ten biggest clones make up 3.1%. These data come from a study of cytomegalovirus exposure and HLA in healthy donors. Regarding the study as a whole: TCR beta chain V- and J-gene trimming was linked, in a later analysis, to a missense variant in DCLRE1C.

The specimen was PBMCs. The TCR originated in a female donor in good health and CMV-seronegative.

CDR3 protein: CASSPIYNQPQHF. CDR3 sequence (DNA): TGTGCCAGCAGTCCTATTTACAATCAGCCCCAGCATTTT. The chain links TRBV6-6 to TRBJ1-5; D is uncertain. This CDR3 is built from 13 residues. The V end was cut by 5 bases, the J end by 3 bases, with 8 bases between. CDR1 and CDR2 (germline): MNHNY, SVGAGI (reference sequence).